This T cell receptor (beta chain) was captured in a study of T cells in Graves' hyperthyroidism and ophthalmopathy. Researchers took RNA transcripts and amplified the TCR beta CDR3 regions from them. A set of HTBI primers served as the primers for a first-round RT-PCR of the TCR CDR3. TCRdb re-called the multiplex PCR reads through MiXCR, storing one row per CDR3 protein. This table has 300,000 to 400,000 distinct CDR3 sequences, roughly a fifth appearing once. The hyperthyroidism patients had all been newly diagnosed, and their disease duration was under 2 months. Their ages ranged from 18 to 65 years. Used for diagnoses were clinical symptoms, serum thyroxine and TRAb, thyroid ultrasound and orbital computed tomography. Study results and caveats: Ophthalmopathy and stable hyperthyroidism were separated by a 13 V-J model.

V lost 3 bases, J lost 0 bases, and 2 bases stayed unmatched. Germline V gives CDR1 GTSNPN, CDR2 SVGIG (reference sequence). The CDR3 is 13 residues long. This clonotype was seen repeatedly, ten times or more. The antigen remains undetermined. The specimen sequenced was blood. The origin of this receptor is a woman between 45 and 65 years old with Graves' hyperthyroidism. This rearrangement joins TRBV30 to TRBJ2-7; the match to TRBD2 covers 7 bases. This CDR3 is CAWRRDYSYEQYF. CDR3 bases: TGTGCCTGGAGGAGGGACTACTCCTACGAGCAGTACTTC. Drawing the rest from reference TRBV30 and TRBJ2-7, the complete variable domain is SQTIHQWPATLVQPVGSPLSLECTVEGTSNPNLYWYRQAAGRGLQLLFYSVGIGQISSEVPQNLSASRPQDRQFILSSKKLLLSDSGFYLCAWRRDYSYEQYFGPGTRLTVT.